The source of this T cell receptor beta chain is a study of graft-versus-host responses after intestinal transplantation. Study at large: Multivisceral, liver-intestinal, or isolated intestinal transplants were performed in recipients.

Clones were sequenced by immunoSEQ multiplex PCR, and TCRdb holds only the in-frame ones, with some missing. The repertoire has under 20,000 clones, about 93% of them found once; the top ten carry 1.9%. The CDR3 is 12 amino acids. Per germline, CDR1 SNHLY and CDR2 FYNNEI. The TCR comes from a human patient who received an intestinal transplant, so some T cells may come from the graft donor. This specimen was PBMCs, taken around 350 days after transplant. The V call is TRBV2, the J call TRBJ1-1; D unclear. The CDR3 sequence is CACTTRNTEAFF. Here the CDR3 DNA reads TGTGCTTGTACAACACGGAACACTGAAGCTTTCTTT.